This T cell receptor beta chain is from a study of shared clonotypes between healthy human individuals. CD45RO-negative, CCR7-selected cells formed the naive CD8 fraction, which excluded terminally differentiated effector memory CD45RA+ cells. Free of recent acute infections or vaccinations, the donors were healthy HIV-negative adults. Germline V gene data show CDR1 as LNHDA and CDR2 as SQIVND (reference sequence). The junction had 15 bases not matched to a gene; V was cut back by 3 bases and J by 5 bases. The CDR3 contains 17 residues. Genomic DNA belonging to each subset was distributed in equal measure over several immunoSEQ plates. Data came from immunoSEQ multiplex PCR; TCRdb stores just in-frame clones and leaves some out. Among roughly 2,000,000 clones listed, 93% were seen once. Study-level results: Memory subsets generally showed lower estimated richness than naive subsets.

In regard to this clone: Its cognate antigen is unknown.

Sequencing used naive CD8+ T cells from PBMCs. The receptor's source is a man aged 18 to 29 in good health. Some clones in this sample may be carry-over from other donors' samples. The gene calls are TRBV19 and TRBJ1-2; 7 bases fit TRBD1. CDR3: CASSIGGQVGLPYGYTF. The CDR3 coding sequence is TGTGCCAGTAGTATCGGCGGACAGGTCGGACTACCATATGGCTACACCTTC.